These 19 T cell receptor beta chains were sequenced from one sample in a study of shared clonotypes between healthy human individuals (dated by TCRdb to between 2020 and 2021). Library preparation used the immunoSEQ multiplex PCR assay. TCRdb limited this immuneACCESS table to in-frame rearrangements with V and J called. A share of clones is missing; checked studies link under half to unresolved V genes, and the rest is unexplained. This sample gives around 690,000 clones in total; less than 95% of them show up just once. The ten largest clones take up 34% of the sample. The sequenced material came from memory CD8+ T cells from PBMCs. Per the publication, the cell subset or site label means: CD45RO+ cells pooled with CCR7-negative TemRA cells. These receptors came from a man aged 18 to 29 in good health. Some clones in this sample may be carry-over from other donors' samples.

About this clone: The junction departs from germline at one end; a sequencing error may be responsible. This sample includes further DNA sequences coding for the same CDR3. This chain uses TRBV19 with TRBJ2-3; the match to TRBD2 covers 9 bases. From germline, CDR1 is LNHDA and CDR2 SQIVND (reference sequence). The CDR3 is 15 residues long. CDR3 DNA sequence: TGTGCCAGTAGAATAGCGGGGGCAAGCACAGATACGCAGTATTTT. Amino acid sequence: CASRIAGASTDTQYF.

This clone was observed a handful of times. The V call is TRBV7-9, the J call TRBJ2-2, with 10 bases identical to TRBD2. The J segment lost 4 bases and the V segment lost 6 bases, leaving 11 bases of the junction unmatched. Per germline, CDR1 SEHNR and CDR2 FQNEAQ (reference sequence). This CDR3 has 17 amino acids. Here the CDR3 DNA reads TGTGCCAGCAGACACGGACTAGCGGATCTAGGCACCGGGGAGCTGTTTTTT. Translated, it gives CASRHGLADLGTGELFF.

This chain's CDR3 is CASRPEAPNTEAFF. The CDR3 nucleotides are TGCGCCAGCAGACCCGAAGCACCGAACACTGAAGCTTTCTTT. V usage is TRBV5-1 and J usage is TRBJ1-1; D uncertain. V lost 5 bases and J 1 base, leaving 12 bases between the germline ends. Germline CDR1 and CDR2: SGHRS and YFSETQ. The CDR3 extends over 14 amino acids.

The CDR3 nucleotides read TGCGCCAGCAGCCAAGACGCCGGGACCTCATATGGCTACACCTTC. Amino acid sequence: CASSQDAGTSYGYTF. This chain joins TRBV4-1 and TRBJ1-2, with TRBD1 as a possible D gene (5 bases). This CDR3 has 15 amino acids. The V end lost 0 bases, the J end lost 5 bases, and 13 bases lay between the germline ends. CDR1 MGHRA and CDR2 YSYEKL come from the germline V gene.

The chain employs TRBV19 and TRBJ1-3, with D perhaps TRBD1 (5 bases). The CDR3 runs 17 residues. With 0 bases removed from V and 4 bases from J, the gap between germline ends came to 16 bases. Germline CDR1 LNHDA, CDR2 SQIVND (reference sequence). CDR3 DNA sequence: TGTGCCAGTAGTATAGAATTTCGAAGGGGCGACGGAAACACCATATATTTT. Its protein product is CASSIEFRRGDGNTIYF.

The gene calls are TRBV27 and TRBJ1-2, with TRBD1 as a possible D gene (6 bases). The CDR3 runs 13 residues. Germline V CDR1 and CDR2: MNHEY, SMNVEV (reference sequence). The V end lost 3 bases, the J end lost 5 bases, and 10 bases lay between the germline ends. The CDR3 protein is CASSFNRAYGYTF. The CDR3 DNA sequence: TGTGCCAGCAGTTTCAACAGGGCATATGGCTACACCTTC.

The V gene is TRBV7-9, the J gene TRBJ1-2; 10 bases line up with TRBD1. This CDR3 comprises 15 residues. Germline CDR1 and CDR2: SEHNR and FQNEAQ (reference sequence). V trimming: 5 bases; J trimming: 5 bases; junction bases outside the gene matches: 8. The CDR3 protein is CASSQGQGGIYGYTF. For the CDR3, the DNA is TGTGCCAGCAGCCAAGGACAGGGGGGCATTTATGGCTACACCTTC. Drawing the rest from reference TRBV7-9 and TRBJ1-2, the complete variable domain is DTGVSQNPRHKITKRGQNVTFRCDPISEHNRLYWYRQTLGQGPEFLTYFQNEAQLEKSRLLSDRFSAERPKGSFSTLEIQRTEQGDSAMYLCASSQGQGGIYGYTFGSGTRLTVV.

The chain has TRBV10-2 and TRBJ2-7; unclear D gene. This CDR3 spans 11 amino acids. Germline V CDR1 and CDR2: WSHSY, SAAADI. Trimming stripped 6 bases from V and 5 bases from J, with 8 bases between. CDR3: CASREIHEQYF. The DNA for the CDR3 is TGCGCCAGCAGAGAAATTCACGAGCAGTACTTC.

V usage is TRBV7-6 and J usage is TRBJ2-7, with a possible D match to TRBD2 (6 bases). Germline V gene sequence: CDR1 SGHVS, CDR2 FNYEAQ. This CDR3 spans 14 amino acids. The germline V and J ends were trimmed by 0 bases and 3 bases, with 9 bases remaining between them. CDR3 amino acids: CASSLASGHYEQYF. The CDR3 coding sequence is TGTGCCAGCAGCTTAGCGAGCGGGCACTACGAGCAGTACTTC.

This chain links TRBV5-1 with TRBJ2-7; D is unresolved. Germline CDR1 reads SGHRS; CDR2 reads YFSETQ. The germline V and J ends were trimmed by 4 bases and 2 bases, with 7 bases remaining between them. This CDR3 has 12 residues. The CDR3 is CASSGHPYEQYF. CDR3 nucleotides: TGCGCCAGCAGCGGGCACCCCTACGAGCAGTACTTC.

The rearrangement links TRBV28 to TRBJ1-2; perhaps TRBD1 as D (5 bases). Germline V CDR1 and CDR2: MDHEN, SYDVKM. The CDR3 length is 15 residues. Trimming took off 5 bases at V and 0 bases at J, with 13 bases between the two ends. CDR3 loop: CASSTWDEANYGYTF. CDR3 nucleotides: TGTGCCAGCAGTACCTGGGACGAAGCTAACTATGGCTACACCTTC.

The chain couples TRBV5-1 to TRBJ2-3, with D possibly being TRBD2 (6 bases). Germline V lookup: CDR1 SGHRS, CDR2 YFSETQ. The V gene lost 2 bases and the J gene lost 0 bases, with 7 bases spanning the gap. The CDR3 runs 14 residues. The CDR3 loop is CASSLGTSTDTQYF. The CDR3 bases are TGCGCCAGCAGCTTAGGGACTAGCACAGATACGCAGTATTTT.

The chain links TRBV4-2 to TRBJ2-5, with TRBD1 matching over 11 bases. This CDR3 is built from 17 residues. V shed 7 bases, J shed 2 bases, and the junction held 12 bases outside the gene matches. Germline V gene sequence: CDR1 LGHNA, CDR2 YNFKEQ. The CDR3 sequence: CASTPGQGVGRQETQYF. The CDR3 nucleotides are TGTGCCAGCACTCCGGGACAGGGGGTAGGGAGGCAAGAGACCCAGTACTTC.

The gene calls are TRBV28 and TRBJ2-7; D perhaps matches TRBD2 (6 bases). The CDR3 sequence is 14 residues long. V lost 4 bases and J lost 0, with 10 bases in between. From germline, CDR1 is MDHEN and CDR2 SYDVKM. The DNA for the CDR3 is TGTGCCAGCAGTTATGCGGGATTCTCCTACGAGCAGTACTTC. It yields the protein CASSYAGFSYEQYF.

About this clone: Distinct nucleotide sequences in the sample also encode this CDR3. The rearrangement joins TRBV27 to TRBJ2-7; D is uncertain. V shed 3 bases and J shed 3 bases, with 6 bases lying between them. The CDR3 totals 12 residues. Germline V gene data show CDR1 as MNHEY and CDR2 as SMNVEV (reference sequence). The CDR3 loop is CASSFLGYEQYF. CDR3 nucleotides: TGTGCCAGCAGTTTTTTGGGCTACGAGCAGTACTTC.

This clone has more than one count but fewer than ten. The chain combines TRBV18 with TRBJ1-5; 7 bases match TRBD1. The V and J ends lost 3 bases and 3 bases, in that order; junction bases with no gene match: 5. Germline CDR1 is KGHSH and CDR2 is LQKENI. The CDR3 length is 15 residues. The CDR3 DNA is TGTGCCAGCTCACCCCCCGGGACAGTCAATCAGCCCCAGCATTTT. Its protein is CASSPPGTVNQPQHF.

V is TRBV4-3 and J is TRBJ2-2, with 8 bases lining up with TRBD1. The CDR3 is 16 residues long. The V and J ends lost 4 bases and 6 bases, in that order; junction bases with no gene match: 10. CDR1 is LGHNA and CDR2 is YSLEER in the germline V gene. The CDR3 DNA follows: TGCGCCAGCAGCCCCCAGACAGGGGCCGCGGCCGGGGAGCTGTTTTTT. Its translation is CASSPQTGAAAGELFF.

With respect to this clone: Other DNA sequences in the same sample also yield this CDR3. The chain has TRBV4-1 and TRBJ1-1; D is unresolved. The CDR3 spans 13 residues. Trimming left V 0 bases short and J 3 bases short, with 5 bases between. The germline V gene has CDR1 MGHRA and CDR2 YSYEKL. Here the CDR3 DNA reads TGCGCCAGCAGCCAAGATGGATACACTGAAGCTTTCTTT. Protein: CASSQDGYTEAFF.

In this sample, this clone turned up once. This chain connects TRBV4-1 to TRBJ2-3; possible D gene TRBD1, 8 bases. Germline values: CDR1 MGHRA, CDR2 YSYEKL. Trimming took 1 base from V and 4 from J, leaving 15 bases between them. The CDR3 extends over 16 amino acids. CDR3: CASSQGDRGGPDTQYF. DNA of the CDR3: TGCGCCAGCAGCCAAGGTGACAGGGGAGGGCCAGATACGCAGTATTTT.